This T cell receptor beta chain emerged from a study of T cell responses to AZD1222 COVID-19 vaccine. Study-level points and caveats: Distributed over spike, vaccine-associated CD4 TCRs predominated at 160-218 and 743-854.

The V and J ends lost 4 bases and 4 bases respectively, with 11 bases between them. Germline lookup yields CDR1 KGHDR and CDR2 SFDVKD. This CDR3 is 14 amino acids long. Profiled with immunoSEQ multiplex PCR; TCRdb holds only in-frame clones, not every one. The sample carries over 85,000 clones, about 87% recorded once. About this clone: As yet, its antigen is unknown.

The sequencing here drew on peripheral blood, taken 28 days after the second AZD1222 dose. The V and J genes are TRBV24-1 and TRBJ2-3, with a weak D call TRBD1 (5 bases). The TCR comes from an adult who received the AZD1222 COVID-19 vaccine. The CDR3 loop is CATSDREPADTQYF. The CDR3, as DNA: TGTGCCACCAGTGACAGGGAACCTGCAGATACGCAGTATTTT.